Here is one T cell receptor (beta chain) with its context. Sequencing used immunoSEQ multiplex PCR; TCRdb keeps in-frame clones, though not all of them. The sample lists 700,000 or so clones, approximately 85% occurring once. The data originate from a study of shared T cell receptors in the human thymus. V was cut by 6 bases and J by 7 bases, with 13 bases left in between. Germline V gives CDR1 SNHLY, CDR2 FYNNEI. The CDR3 spans 13 residues. The sample was also linked to a second study, of human thymus T cells. That source reports: Donation was from healthy Finnish infants who were having corrective surgery that addressed congenital heart defects. Thymic tissue was derived from resections collected during corrective heart surgery.

The source is a girl less than two years old with a congenital heart defect. Specimen: thymocytes. The chain is built from TRBV2 and TRBJ2-1; D possibly corresponds to TRBD2 (5 bases). The CDR3 loop reads CASRQRPKNEQFF. DNA of the CDR3: TGTGCCAGCAGACAGCGGCCCAAGAATGAGCAGTTCTTC. The variable domain in full, with the rest retrieved from reference TRBV2 and TRBJ2-1, is EPEVTQTPSHQVTQMGQEVILRCVPISNHLYFYWYRQILGQKVEFLVSFYNNEISEKSEIFDDQFSVERPDGSNFTLKIRSTKLEDSAMYFCASRQRPKNEQFFGPGTRLTVL.